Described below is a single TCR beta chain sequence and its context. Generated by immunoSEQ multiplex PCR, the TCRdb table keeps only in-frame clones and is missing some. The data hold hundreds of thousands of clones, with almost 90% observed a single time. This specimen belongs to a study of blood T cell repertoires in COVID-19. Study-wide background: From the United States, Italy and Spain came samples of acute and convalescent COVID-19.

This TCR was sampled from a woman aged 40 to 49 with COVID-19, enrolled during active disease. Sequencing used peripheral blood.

CDR3 coding DNA: TGCGCCAGCAGCTTGGGACAGGGGGCCCTTGCAACTAATGAAAAACTGTTTTTT. It translates to CASSLGQGALATNEKLFF. V and J are TRBV5-1 and TRBJ1-4; 10 positions agree with TRBD1. The CDR3 contains 18 residues. Germline CDR1 reads SGHRS; CDR2 reads YFSETQ. With 0 bases clipped from V and 0 bases from J, the junction kept 5 bases outside the gene matches.